Below are 28 T cell receptor beta chains sequenced from a single sample in a study of blood T cell repertoires in COVID-19. Assay: immunoSEQ multiplex PCR; the TCRdb copy retains only in-frame clones and omits some. The sample shows roughly 180,000 clones, around 83% of them seen only once. Material for sequencing was peripheral blood. The receptors originated from a woman in her forties or fifties with COVID-19, enrolled during active disease.

The table lists this clone with a few counts. The rearrangement joins TRBV3-1 (or the pseudogene TRBV3-2) to TRBJ1-3; D call uncertain. Germline values: CDR1 LGHDT, CDR2 YNNKEL (reference sequence). The CDR3 is made up of 14 amino acids. V dropped 3 bases and J dropped 0 bases, with 6 bases sitting between them. The DNA for the CDR3 is TGTGCCAGCAGCCATACAGACTCTGGAAACACCATATATTTT. Its translation: CASSHTDSGNTIYF.

This clone was detected only once. The V call is TRBV5-1, the J call TRBJ2-7; D possibly corresponds to TRBD1 (5 bases). Germline V gene data show CDR1 as SGHRS and CDR2 as YFSETQ. The V gene lost 4 bases and the J gene lost 3 bases, with 14 bases spanning the gap. The CDR3 runs 14 residues. The CDR3: CASSPGDRGYEQYF. The CDR3, as DNA: TGCGCCAGCAGCCCCGGAGATAGGGGCTACGAGCAGTACTTC.

This sequence joins TRBV6-4 and TRBJ1-2; D is unclear. V lost 5 bases, J lost 0 bases, and 10 bases lay in between. The CDR3 runs 14 residues. The germline V gene has CDR1 MRHNA and CDR2 SNTAGT. The CDR3 region has the DNA TGTGCCAGCAGTCCATCGGTAGCTAACTATGGCTACACCTTC. Its protein product is CASSPSVANYGYTF.

This chain uses TRBV11-2 with TRBJ2-1; 9 positions match TRBD1. V lost 1 base, J lost 15 bases, and 4 bases stayed unmatched. The CDR3 has 12 residues. Germline V CDR1 and CDR2: SGHAT, FQNNGV. The CDR3 region is CASSLAGTGLFF. The CDR3 bases are TGTGCCAGCAGCTTAGCCGGGACAGGGCTGTTCTTC.

This chain links TRBV10-3 with TRBJ1-1; 8 positions match TRBD1. The CDR3 is 15 residues long. Germline V gene sequence: CDR1 ENHRY, CDR2 SYGVKD. The junction had 3 bases not matched to a gene; V was cut back by 1 base and J by 2 bases. In nucleotides, the CDR3 is TGTGCCATCAGTGAGTTTGGACAGGGAAACACTGAAGCTTTCTTT. Translation gives CAISEFGQGNTEAFF.

This sequence joins TRBV4-3 and TRBJ1-2, with D perhaps TRBD1 (6 bases). Germline CDR1 and CDR2: LGHNA and YSLEER. Trimming stripped 0 bases from V and 3 bases from J, with 11 bases between. The CDR3 consists of 15 residues. In DNA, the CDR3 is TGCGCCAGCAGCCAAGATACAGGGTCGGACTATGGCTACACCTTC. Translation: CASSQDTGSDYGYTF.

With regard to this clone: Other DNA sequences of this sample code for an identical CDR3. The gene calls are TRBV7-9 and TRBJ2-7, with D possibly matching TRBD1 (6 bases). Per germline, CDR1 SEHNR and CDR2 FQNEAQ (reference sequence). The V end lost 1 base, the J end lost 2 bases, and 9 bases lay between the germline ends. The CDR3 covers 14 residues. The CDR3 sequence is CASSLGAGAYEQYF. The CDR3 bases are TGTGCCAGCAGCTTAGGCGCAGGGGCCTACGAGCAGTACTTC.

V gene TRBV6-5 combines with J gene TRBJ1-1, with D possibly being TRBD1 (6 bases). V was shortened by 2 bases and J by 5 bases, with 18 bases between the two germline ends. The germline gives CDR1 MNHEY, CDR2 SVGAGI. This CDR3 is 16 amino acids long. The CDR3 nucleotides read TGTGCCAGCAGTTACCCTCGGGGAGGGGGAGGGACTGAAGCTTTCTTT. It specifies CASSYPRGGGGTEAFF.

The J gene is TRBJ1-5, the V gene TRBV28; no reliable D call. The germline CDR1 and CDR2 sequences are MDHEN and SYDVKM. V was clipped by 5 bases and J by 6 bases, with 8 bases between them. This CDR3 comprises 12 residues. The CDR3 coding sequence is TGTGCCAGCAGTGCATATAGTCAGCCCCAGCATTTT. Its translation is CASSAYSQPQHF. The full variable domain, in which reference TRBV28 and TRBJ1-5 provide the parts outside the CDR3, is DVKVTQSSRYLVKRTGEKVFLECVQDMDHENMFWYRQDPGLGLRLIYFSYDVKMKEKGDIPEGYSVSREKKERFSLILESASTNQTSMYLCASSAYSQPQHFGDGTRLSIL.

The chain is built from TRBV7-6 and TRBJ2-6; 7 positions match TRBD1. From germline, CDR1 is SGHVS and CDR2 FNYEAQ. There are 18 residues in the CDR3. The V and J ends lost 4 bases and 2 bases, in that order; junction bases with no gene match: 11. The CDR3 reads CASSSSLDRSTGANVLTF. As DNA, the CDR3 is TGTGCCAGCAGCTCATCCCTGGACAGGAGCACTGGGGCCAACGTCCTGACTTTC.

The J gene is TRBJ1-4, the V gene TRBV23-1, with D maybe TRBD1 (5 bases). TRBV23-1 is sorted into the ORF group, with uncertain function. The V end was cut by 0 bases, the J end by 7 bases, with 9 bases between. CDR3 length: 14 residues. The CDR3 reads CASSQSEGSEKLFF. The CDR3 DNA is TGCGCCAGCAGTCAATCGGAGGGGAGTGAAAAACTGTTTTTT.

The V call is TRBV6-5, the J call TRBJ1-5; 12 nucleotides line up with TRBD1. Trimming cost V 7 bases and J 3 bases; bases outside gene matches: 4. CDR3 length: 15 amino acids. Germline loops: CDR1 MNHEY, CDR2 SVGAGI. The CDR3 reads CASIGTGGPNQPQHF. CDR3 DNA: TGTGCCAGCATAGGGACAGGGGGCCCCAATCAGCCCCAGCATTTT.

The V gene is TRBV18, the J gene TRBJ2-3; 9 nucleotides align to TRBD2. Germline V CDR1 and CDR2: KGHSH, LQKENI. The CDR3 spans 15 residues. V shed 3 bases, J shed 1 base, and the junction held 2 bases outside the gene matches. CDR3 in DNA: TGTGCCAGCTCACCTTTAGCGGGGGGCACAGATACGCAGTATTTT. Residues: CASSPLAGGTDTQYF.

V gene TRBV28 combines with J gene TRBJ1-2, with D perhaps TRBD1 (6 bases). CDR1 is MDHEN, CDR2 SYDVKM, per germline. Trimming took off 6 bases at V and 4 bases at J, with 9 bases between the two ends. This CDR3 comprises 12 residues. The CDR3 nucleotides are TGTGCCAGCAGAAAGACAGGCTATGGCTACACCTTC. It yields the protein CASRKTGYGYTF.

The chain has TRBV3-1 (or the pseudogene TRBV3-2) and TRBJ1-3; tentative D call: TRBD1 (6 bases). V was shortened by 0 bases and J by 0 bases, with 12 bases between the two germline ends. The germline V gene encodes CDR1 LGHDT and CDR2 YNNKEL (reference sequence). The CDR3 extends over 17 amino acids. The chain's CDR3 is CASSQDPADSSGNTIYF. CDR3 bases: TGTGCCAGCAGCCAAGACCCCGCGGACAGCTCTGGAAACACCATATATTTT.

V is TRBV19 and J is TRBJ2-7, with TRBD1 matching 7 bases. The CDR3 length is 15 residues. V gave up 4 bases and J gave up 5 bases; unmatched junction bases: 11. Germline V gives CDR1 LNHDA, CDR2 SQIVND (reference sequence). CDR3 sequence reads: CASSTSATGFHEQYF. Written as DNA, the CDR3 is TGTGCCAGTAGTACCTCCGCGACAGGGTTCCACGAGCAGTACTTC.

J is TRBJ1-6 and V is TRBV30; D is ambiguous. Germline V gene sequence: CDR1 GTSNPN, CDR2 SVGIG (reference sequence). V was pared by 2 bases and J by 8 bases, with 7 bases between. This CDR3 comprises 12 residues. The CDR3 loop is CAWSPNDSPLHF. The CDR3 coding sequence is TGTGCCTGGAGTCCCAATGATTCACCCCTCCACTTT. The full variable domain, in which reference TRBV30 and TRBJ1-6 provide the parts outside the CDR3, is SQTIHQWPATLVQPVGSPLSLECTVEGTSNPNLYWYRQAAGRGLQLLFYSVGIGQISSEVPQNLSASRPQDRQFILSSKKLLLSDSGFYLCAWSPNDSPLHFGNGTRLTVT.

Relative to its sample, this clone is medium-sized. One end of the junction is discordant with germline, which a read error may explain. The rearrangement links TRBV5-5 to TRBJ1-5; possibly TRBD1 for D (5 bases). Per germline, CDR1 SGHKS and CDR2 YYEKEE (reference sequence). There are 12 residues in the CDR3. The CDR3 loop is CASSIDSSRVFF. Here the CDR3 DNA reads TGTGCCAGCAGCATTGACAGCTCCAGGGTCTTTTTT.

This clone was recorded only once. The chain has TRBV25-1 and TRBJ2-5, with TRBD2 matching 9 bases. Germline CDR1 reads MGHDK; CDR2 reads SYGVNS. V lost 5 bases to trimming and J lost 5 bases; unmatched junction nucleotides: 12. This CDR3 is 16 amino acids long. The CDR3 coding sequence is TGTGCCAGCAGTTCCCATCCGGCGGGGGGGCTTGAGACCCAGTACTTC. Protein product: CASSSHPAGGLETQYF.

This rearrangement joins TRBV19 to TRBJ2-1; a possible D gene is TRBD2 (5 bases). This CDR3 contains 16 residues. V was shortened by 5 bases and J by 0 bases, with 14 bases between the two germline ends. Germline CDR1 reads LNHDA; CDR2 reads SQIVND (reference sequence). The DNA of the CDR3 is TGTGCCAGTAGTTGGGCATTTACTAGCTCCTACAATGAGCAGTTCTTC. Protein product: CASSWAFTSSYNEQFF.

The V and J genes are TRBV13 and TRBJ2-7; the D gene is possibly TRBD1 (6 bases). Per germline, CDR1 PRHDT and CDR2 FYEKMQ (reference sequence). The CDR3 sequence is 15 residues long. V lost 4 bases and J 2 bases, leaving 15 bases between the germline ends. The CDR3 coding sequence is TGTGCCAGCAGCTCCACCACCGGGACACCCTACGAGCAGTACTTC. It yields the protein CASSSTTGTPYEQYF.

The V call is TRBV3-1 (or the pseudogene TRBV3-2), the J call TRBJ1-3; TRBD1 is a possible D gene (5 bases). CDR3 length equals 15 residues. Trimming cost V 0 bases and J 3 bases, with 9 bases left between them. Germline V lookup: CDR1 LGHDT, CDR2 YNNKEL (reference sequence). The CDR3 protein is CASSQDSQGGNTIYF. DNA for the CDR3: TGTGCCAGCAGCCAAGATTCGCAGGGTGGAAACACCATATATTTT.

This chain connects TRBV5-8 to TRBJ1-6; 7 positions match TRBD1. The CDR3 has 15 amino acids. Per the germline V gene, CDR1 is SGHTS and CDR2 is YDEGEE. V lost 4 bases and J lost 6; bases outside the gene matches: 7. In DNA form, the CDR3 reads TGTGCCAGCAGCATGGGACAGCTCCCTAATTCACCCCTCCACTTT. Translated: CASSMGQLPNSPLHF.

The V call is TRBV5-1, the J call TRBJ1-6; TRBD1 might be the D (5 bases). Germline CDR1 reads SGHRS; CDR2 reads YFSETQ. Between the trimmed V and J ends, which lost 0 bases and 7 bases, there was a span of 11 bases. The CDR3 totals 15 residues. The CDR3 reads CASSLGAGLNSPLHF. CDR3 in DNA: TGCGCCAGCAGCTTGGGGGCAGGGCTAAATTCACCCCTCCACTTT.

The DNA of the CDR3 is TGTGCCAGCTCACGGGACAGGGCTAGCAATCAGCCCCAGCATTTT. It is translated as CASSRDRASNQPQHF. The chain employs TRBV18 and TRBJ1-5; 9 nucleotides line up with TRBD1. After removal of 4 bases from V and 0 bases from J, the junction contained 1 base not matched to a gene. The CDR3 has 15 amino acids. Germline V gives CDR1 KGHSH, CDR2 LQKENI.

The chain joins TRBV27 to TRBJ2-4; tentative D call: TRBD1 (5 bases). CDR1 and CDR2 from the germline V gene are MNHEY and SMNVEV (reference sequence). The V end lost 6 bases, the J end lost 0 bases, and 9 bases lay between the germline ends. This CDR3 spans 14 amino acids. The CDR3 reads CASRGELAKNIQYF. As DNA, the CDR3 is TGTGCCAGCAGAGGGGAATTAGCCAAAAACATTCAGTACTTC.

The chain employs TRBV6-1 and TRBJ2-5; 10 bases align to TRBD2. The CDR3 has 15 residues. Germline CDR1 is MNHNS and CDR2 is SASEGT. J lost 5 bases, V lost 3 bases, and 6 bases had no gene match. CDR3 sequence (DNA): TGTGCCAGCAGTGAGGCTAGCGGGGGAGGGGAGACCCAGTACTTC. Residues: CASSEASGGGETQYF.

This rearrangement joins TRBV19 to TRBJ1-6; TRBD1 aligns across 7 bases. Losses at the gene ends were 5 bases for V and 10 bases for J; bases not matched to a gene: 8. The CDR3 extends over 14 amino acids. Germline CDR1 LNHDA, CDR2 SQIVND (reference sequence). CDR3: CASSPQGVQSPLHF. The CDR3 bases are TGTGCCAGTAGTCCTCAGGGGGTCCAGTCACCCCTCCACTTT.